This TCR beta chain appears in the sequencing data of a study of T-cell memory formation after mild COVID-19. Study context: Across donors, TCR clusters were largely donor specific. The study's findings and limits: Contracting CD4+ clones were located mainly in CM and EM, and CD8+ clones in EMRA. Still unconfirmed is whether the second-wave clones peaking on day 37 recognized SARS-CoV-2. Cross-reactive memory apparently joined, as some responding clones appeared in pre-infection memory.

TCRdb itself ran the 5' RACE reads through MiXCR, one entry per CDR3 protein. The data show 100,000 to 150,000 distinct CDR3 sequences, 16% seen once. As to this clonotype: Its cognate antigen is unknown.

Germline loops: CDR1 SEHNR, CDR2 FQNEAQ (reference sequence). The CDR3 extends over 19 amino acids. The ends were cut back, 1 base at V and 1 base at J, with 22 bases in the middle. The sequence came from an adult woman who had mild COVID-19 (a few samples of this study predate the infection). Cell type and time point are not known. V usage is TRBV7-9 and J usage is TRBJ1-1; tentative D call: TRBD1 (5 bases). Material for sequencing was PBMCs or a T cell subset sorted from them (not recorded which). The CDR3 DNA is TGTGCCAGCAGCTTAGAGCCCTGGGACCTATGGGGGGGGAACACTGAAGCTTTCTTT. It is translated as CASSLEPWDLWGGNTEAFF.